Listed below are T cell receptor beta chains from one sample, sequenced in a study of shared clonotypes between healthy human individuals. Here immunoSEQ multiplex PCR was the method, and the copy in TCRdb shows in-frame clones only, minus some. The sample yields more than 2 million clones, approximately 96% seen once. Input material: naive CD4+ T cells sorted from blood. These receptors were collected from a man between 18 and 29 years old in good health. The CDR3 runs from the conserved cysteine through the conserved F or W. D genes are given only for firm matches.

D gene,J gene,V gene,CDR3 protein,CDR3 DNA
TRBD1,TRBJ1-1,TRBV19,CASGRDRTNTEAFF,TGTGCCAGTGGGCGGGACAGAACTAACACTGAAGCTTTCTTT
TRBD1,TRBJ1-2,TRBV7-2,CASSDGTGWLGTF,TGTGCCAGCAGCGACGGGACAGGTTGGCTCGGCACCTTC
.,TRBJ1-1,TRBV18,CASSPNGAVGTEAFF,TGTGCCAGCTCGCCGAACGGGGCCGTGGGCACTGAAGCTTTCTTT
TRBD1,TRBJ1-3,TRBV4-2,CASSGQEFSGNTIYF,TGTGCCAGCAGCGGACAGGAGTTCTCTGGAAACACCATATATTTT
.,TRBJ1-2,TRBV5-1,CASSLDVGYTF,TGCGCCAGCAGCTTGGATGTGGGCTACACCTTC
.,TRBJ1-5,TRBV30,CAWGADSNQPQHF,TGTGCCTGGGGGGCAGATAGCAATCAGCCCCAGCATTTT
.,TRBJ1-1,TRBV30,CAWSVRGNTEAFF,TGTGCCTGGAGTGTTCGGGGGAACACTGAAGCTTTCTTT
.,TRBJ1-1,TRBV6-6,CASSTQGRNTEAFF,TGTGCCAGCTCCACCCAGGGTCGTAACACTGAAGCTTTCTTT
.,TRBJ1-1,TRBV10-3,CAISQGPPVAFF,TGTGCCATCTCGCAGGGGCCCCCGGTCGCTTTCTTT
TRBD1,TRBJ2-7,TRBV30,CAWSAGTGATYEQYF,TGTGCCTGGAGCGCCGGGACAGGAGCGACCTACGAGCAGTACTTC